The entry that follows covers one TCR beta chain sequence. Antigen: not known. Random hexamers were used to reverse transcribe an amount of about 0.5 to 1 ug RNA. Across 54 Vbeta and 13 Jbeta, TCR beta CDR3 was amplified with immunoSEQ multiplex PCR. Each CDR3 protein gets one entry after TCRdb re-called the immunoSEQ multiplex PCR reads with MiXCR. The sample carries around 99,000 distinct CDR3 sequences, approximately 96% recorded once. The CDR3 is made up of 14 amino acids. Germline-derived CDR1 and CDR2 are SGHVS and FQNEAQ. V was shortened by 0 bases and J by 6 bases, with 11 bases between the two germline ends. The sample is drawn from a study of CD8 T cells in Susac syndrome. Study-wide results and limits: The TCR sequencing and HLA analysis in the study involved a relatively small number of individuals, as the study acknowledged.

Sequencing of TCR beta covered CD8+ and CD4+ T cells obtained from blood. Age- and sex-matched healthy donors served as the control group. This clonotype originated in a human donor in good health. The sequencing input was CD4+ T cells from PBMCs. The chain recombines TRBV7-8 with TRBJ1-1, with D possibly matching TRBD1 (5 bases). CDR3 DNA: TGTGCCAGCAGCTTAGCCGGCAGGGAGGCTGAAGCTTTCTTT. Translation: CASSLAGREAEAFF. Supplemented by reference TRBV7-8 and TRBJ1-1, the full variable domain reads GAGVSQSPRYKVAKRGQDVALRCDPISGHVSLFWYQQALGQGPEFLTYFQNEAQLDKSGLPSDRFFAERPEGSVSTLKIQRTQQEDSAVYLCASSLAGREAEAFFGQGTRLTVV.